Below are 27 T cell receptor beta chains sequenced from a single sample in a study of shared clonotypes between healthy human individuals (TCRdb year 2020). CD8 naive samples were obtained by positive selection for CCR7 among CD45RO-negative cells, yielding a CD45RA+CCR7+ population from which TemRA cells were excluded. Library creation used the immunoSEQ multiplex PCR assay. TCRdb provides this immuneACCESS table in a form limited to in-frame rearrangements. Some clones are lacking; in checked studies, under half of them reflect an unresolved V gene, and why the rest are absent is not known. The sample has some 2,100,000 clones on record, around 93% of them singletons. The top ten hold 1.5% to 2% of the sample. What was sequenced was naive CD8+ T cells from PBMCs. The cell subset or site label of this sample denotes: CD45RA+CCR7+. Receptor source: a man aged 18 to 30 in good health. Some clones in this sample may be carry-over from other donors' samples.

The chain couples TRBV4-3 to TRBJ2-7; D may be TRBD2 (6 bases). The CDR3 extends over 18 amino acids. Germline CDR1 and CDR2: LGHNA and YSLEER. V was trimmed by 0 bases and J by 1 base, leaving 19 bases between them. The CDR3 region has the DNA TGCGCCAGCAGCCAAGATTTGGCTGGGACTTTTCATTCCTACGAGCAGTACTTC. It encodes CASSQDLAGTFHSYEQYF.

This chain links TRBV2 with TRBJ2-2; TRBD1 aligns across 7 bases. CDR3 length: 15 residues. J lost 7 bases, V lost 8 bases, and 13 bases had no gene match. Germline-derived CDR1 and CDR2 are SNHLY and FYNNEI. CDR3 amino acids: CASENRDSPFGELFF. Here the CDR3 DNA reads TGTGCCAGCGAGAACCGGGACAGTCCCTTCGGGGAGCTGTTTTTT. The whole variable domain, filled in from reference TRBV2 and TRBJ2-2, reads EPEVTQTPSHQVTQMGQEVILRCVPISNHLYFYWYRQILGQKVEFLVSFYNNEISEKSEIFDDQFSVERPDGSNFTLKIRSTKLEDSAMYFCASENRDSPFGELFFGEGSRLTVL.

The CDR3 nucleotides read TGTGCCAGCAGCCAAGCCTACGGGACGGAGTTTGGTGAAGCTTTCTTT. It is translated as CASSQAYGTEFGEAFF. The V gene is TRBV14, the J gene TRBJ1-1; the D gene is possibly TRBD1 (5 bases). The CDR3 is made up of 16 amino acids. Germline loops: CDR1 SGHDN, CDR2 FVKESK. The V end was cut by 1 base, the J end by 7 bases, with 19 bases between.

The V gene is TRBV28, the J gene TRBJ1-5; D unresolved. Germline V CDR1 and CDR2: MDHEN, SYDVKM. Trimming cost V 3 bases and J 6 bases, with 9 bases left between them. The CDR3 loop spans 13 amino acids. The CDR3 DNA is TGTGCCAGCAGTTTTACCAATAGTCAGCCCCAGCATTTT. It yields the protein CASSFTNSQPQHF.

The chain carries TRBV6-5 and TRBJ1-5, with 7 bases identical to TRBD1. The CDR3 length is 14 residues. V was clipped by 8 bases and J by 7 bases; unmatched bases: 11. CDR1 and CDR2 from the germline V gene are MNHEY and SVGAGI. CDR3 residues: CASSLTGTSQPQHF. CDR3 sequence (DNA): TGTGCCAGCTCACTGACAGGGACCAGCCAGCCCCAGCATTTT.

The chain joins TRBV7-9 to TRBJ2-3; D remains ambiguous. Trimming pared 3 bases from V and 3 bases from J, leaving 16 bases between. Germline lookup yields CDR1 SEHNR and CDR2 FQNEAQ (reference sequence). The CDR3 spans 16 residues. The CDR3 region is CASSFLTSHGTDTQYF. Written as DNA, the CDR3 is TGTGCCAGCAGCTTCCTGACGTCCCACGGGACAGATACGCAGTATTTT.

V usage is TRBV4-3 and J usage is TRBJ2-7; 12 nucleotides agree with TRBD1. The CDR3 has 16 amino acids. Trimming at V came to 0 bases and at J to 7 bases, leaving 7 bases not matched to a gene. Per the germline V gene, CDR1 is LGHNA and CDR2 is YSLEER. CDR3 region: CASSQDRGTGGQEQYF. The CDR3 nucleotides are TGCGCCAGCAGCCAAGATCGAGGGACAGGGGGCCAGGAGCAGTACTTC.

This clone showed up just once. The chain couples TRBV7-2 to TRBJ2-2; D is perhaps TRBD2 (6 bases). The ends were cut back, 5 bases at V and 7 bases at J, with 17 bases in the middle. The CDR3 spans 15 residues. CDR1 is SGHTA, CDR2 FQGNSA, per germline. The CDR3 loop reads CASSHIGRGGGELFF. CDR3 nucleotide sequence: TGTGCCAGCAGCCATATAGGGCGGGGCGGCGGGGAGCTGTTTTTT.

This clone was seen only once. The CDR3, as DNA: TGTGCCAGCAGCTTCCCAGCGGGAGGTCTGAGCACAGATACGCAGTATTTT. Its protein product is CASSFPAGGLSTDTQYF. The rearrangement joins TRBV7-9 to TRBJ2-3, with 9 bases fitting TRBD2. Germline values: CDR1 SEHNR, CDR2 FQNEAQ (reference sequence). There are 17 residues in the CDR3. With V trimmed by 3 bases and J by 0 bases, 7 bases remained unmatched.

This clone has just one count. V gene TRBV4-1 combines with J gene TRBJ2-7; 10 positions match TRBD1. The CDR3 consists of 14 residues. Germline V gives CDR1 MGHRA, CDR2 YSYEKL. V lost 5 bases and J lost 4; bases outside the gene matches: 5. CDR3 sequence (DNA): TGCGCCAGCAGCTTCCGACAGGGGGCGTACGAGCAGTACTTC. Amino acid sequence: CASSFRQGAYEQYF.

The V gene is TRBV30, the J gene TRBJ2-7, with TRBD1 identical over 10 bases. Germline CDR1 is GTSNPN and CDR2 is SVGIG (reference sequence). This CDR3 comprises 15 residues. V shed 6 bases and J 3 bases; nucleotides not matched to a gene: 11. The CDR3 spells CACLVWTGGLYEQYF. DNA for the CDR3: TGTGCCTGCCTTGTATGGACAGGGGGGCTCTACGAGCAGTACTTC.

The genes are TRBV4-1 and TRBJ2-3; 9 nucleotides match TRBD2. From germline, CDR1 is MGHRA and CDR2 YSYEKL. The junction had 7 bases not matched to a gene; V was cut back by 3 bases and J by 0 bases. The length of the CDR3 is 17 residues. CDR3 region: CASSQTLAGPSTDTQYF. CDR3 sequence (DNA): TGCGCCAGCAGCCAGACGCTAGCGGGGCCTAGCACAGATACGCAGTATTTT.

The CDR3: CASSHALQTGNYEQYF. In DNA, the CDR3 is TGCGCCAGCAGCCACGCCCTGCAGACAGGAAACTACGAGCAGTACTTC. The rearrangement uses TRBV4-1 and TRBJ2-7; TRBD1 is a possible D gene (6 bases). Trimming took off 3 bases at V and 3 bases at J, with 18 bases between the two ends. This CDR3 has 16 residues. Per germline, CDR1 MGHRA and CDR2 YSYEKL.

This chain links TRBV28 with TRBJ2-1, with 9 bases aligning to TRBD1. V lost 4 bases to trimming and J lost 9 bases; unmatched junction nucleotides: 4. Germline V gives CDR1 MDHEN, CDR2 SYDVKM. The CDR3 extends over 13 amino acids. The CDR3 is CASSWTGVAEQFF. As DNA, the CDR3 is TGTGCCAGCAGTTGGACAGGGGTGGCTGAGCAGTTCTTC.

This chain links TRBV7-9 with TRBJ2-7; D not resolved. The V gene lost 0 bases and the J gene lost 5 bases, with 8 bases spanning the gap. The CDR3 length is 13 residues. Germline lookup yields CDR1 SEHNR and CDR2 FQNEAQ (reference sequence). CDR3 bases: TGTGCCAGCAGCTTAGCGTCGGGTAACGAGCAGTACTTC. Encoded protein: CASSLASGNEQYF.

This clone was detected only once. The V gene is TRBV7-2, the J gene TRBJ1-2; TRBD1 matches 9 bases. V shed 5 bases, J shed 7 bases, and the junction held 17 bases outside the gene matches. The CDR3 extends over 17 amino acids. Per germline, CDR1 SGHTA and CDR2 FQGNSA. CDR3 loop: CASSPAVLADRGGGYTF. CDR3 nucleotides: TGTGCCAGCAGCCCTGCTGTATTAGCGGACAGGGGAGGTGGCTACACCTTC.

The chain is built from TRBV7-9 and TRBJ1-2; no reliable D call. Trimming took off 1 base at V and 4 bases at J, with 10 bases between the two ends. Germline V CDR1 and CDR2: SEHNR, FQNEAQ (reference sequence). This CDR3 has 14 amino acids. The CDR3 sequence: CASSLGGIGYGYTF. The CDR3 nucleotides read TGTGCCAGCAGCTTAGGAGGGATTGGCTATGGCTACACCTTC.

The genes are TRBV7-8 and TRBJ1-1; maybe TRBD1 (6 bases). This CDR3 region has 12 residues. V dropped 5 bases and J dropped 3 bases, with 7 bases sitting between them. The V gene's germline CDR1 is SGHVS and CDR2 FQNEAQ. The CDR3 DNA reads TGTGCCAGCAGCGGGGGCTACACTGAAGCTTTCTTT. It yields the protein CASSGGYTEAFF.

V gene TRBV19 combines with J gene TRBJ2-2; D is perhaps TRBD2 (5 bases). Trimming cost V 5 bases and J 5 bases, with 15 bases left between them. The CDR3 sequence is 15 residues long. Per germline, CDR1 LNHDA and CDR2 SQIVND (reference sequence). The CDR3, as DNA: TGTGCCAGTAGTTGGGTCCTAGGCGGGACCGGGGAGCTGTTTTTT. Amino acids: CASSWVLGGTGELFF.

V gene TRBV2 combines with J gene TRBJ1-5, with TRBD1 identical over 7 bases. The CDR3 consists of 17 residues. Trimming removed 3 bases from V and 2 bases from J; junction bases left unmatched: 10. Germline V CDR1 and CDR2: SNHLY, FYNNEI. CDR3 bases: TGTGCCAGCAGTGATGAAGGGTCAGGGGGAGGCAATCAGCCCCAGCATTTT. This gives the protein CASSDEGSGGGNQPQHF.

V gene TRBV6-6 combines with J gene TRBJ2-1; D is unclear. Trimming stripped 2 bases from V and 10 bases from J, with 9 bases between. Germline loops: CDR1 MNHNY, CDR2 SVGAGI (reference sequence). The CDR3 totals 12 residues. CDR3 in amino acids: CASSYTIYEQFF. CDR3 sequence (DNA): TGTGCCAGCAGTTACACCATTTACGAGCAGTTCTTC.

This chain uses TRBV6-1 with TRBJ2-5, with TRBD1 identical over 10 bases. V shed 11 bases and J 5 bases; nucleotides not matched to a gene: 8. Germline V CDR1 and CDR2: MNHNS, SASEGT. The length of the CDR3 is 13 residues. The CDR3 here is CASRQGAYETQYF. The CDR3 nucleotides read TGTGCCTCACGACAGGGGGCGTATGAGACCCAGTACTTC.

This clone was counted once. The chain has TRBV11-2 and TRBJ2-7, with D possibly TRBD1 on 5 matching bases. Germline CDR1 SGHAT, CDR2 FQNNGV. There are 12 residues in the CDR3. V lost 1 base and J 6 bases, leaving 7 bases between the germline ends. The CDR3 DNA reads as TGTGCCAGCAGCTTAGTGACAGTCGAGCAGTACTTC. It specifies CASSLVTVEQYF.

The rearrangement links TRBV7-8 to TRBJ2-7; D is possibly TRBD1 (6 bases). V dropped 5 bases and J dropped 2 bases, with 13 bases sitting between them. This CDR3 has 14 amino acids. Germline assignment: CDR1 SGHVS and CDR2 FQNEAQ. CDR3 region: CASSIRDRTYEQYF. The CDR3, as DNA: TGTGCCAGCAGCATAAGAGACAGGACCTACGAGCAGTACTTC.

The V and J genes are TRBV7-9 and TRBJ2-7; 7 nucleotides match TRBD2. There are 13 residues in the CDR3. The germline V gene encodes CDR1 SEHNR and CDR2 FQNEAQ (reference sequence). Trimming at V came to 8 bases and at J to 2 bases, leaving 6 bases not matched to a gene. The CDR3 spells CASGASGPYEQYF. DNA of the CDR3: TGTGCCAGCGGGGCTAGCGGCCCCTACGAGCAGTACTTC.

The chain couples TRBV5-1 to TRBJ2-1, with D tentatively TRBD1 (7 bases). The CDR3 is 17 amino acids. V was pared by 5 bases and J by 8 bases, with 26 bases between. The germline gives CDR1 SGHRS, CDR2 YFSETQ. As DNA, the CDR3 is TGCGCCAGCAGACTAGGTCGGGCGACAGGGAGGAAGGATGAGCAGTTCTTC. Protein sequence: CASRLGRATGRKDEQFF.

V is TRBV5-6 and J is TRBJ1-2; D gene ambiguous. V was clipped by 1 base and J by 2 bases, with 9 bases between them. The CDR3 extends over 14 amino acids. The germline V gene has CDR1 SGHDT and CDR2 YYEEEE. Here the CDR3 reads CASSLKDSNYGYTF. In DNA, the CDR3 is TGTGCCAGCAGCTTGAAGGACTCAAACTATGGCTACACCTTC. Drawing the rest from reference TRBV5-6 and TRBJ1-2, the complete variable domain is DAGVTQSPTHLIKTRGQQVTLRCSPKSGHDTVSWYQQALGQGPQFIFQYYEEEERQRGNFPDRFSGHQFPNYSSELNVNALLLGDSALYLCASSLKDSNYGYTFGSGTRLTVV.